This T cell receptor (beta chain) emerged from a study of regulatory T cells in long-lasting Graves disease. Study outcomes and limitations: Gene preferences differed: TRBV28, TRBJ1-2, TRBJ2-5 in persistent cases.

There are many counts of this clonotype. What it recognizes is unknown. CDR3-region Arm-PCR and iRepertoire HTBI primers produced the TCR beta libraries. TCRdb passed the multiplex PCR reads through MiXCR, listing each CDR3 protein once. The table has some 330,000 distinct CDR3 sequences, about 12% seen once; the top ten hold 18%. Time point denoted: newly diagnosed GD, antithyroid drugs for less than 3 months. PBMC-derived RNA was used for the TCR library. Into tubes containing EDTA, 8 to 9.5 milliliters of peripheral blood were drawn. CDR1 and CDR2 (germline): SGHTA, FQGTGA. Trimming cost V 9 bases and J 4 bases, with 13 bases left between them. CDR3 length equals 13 residues. The same data also contributed to another study, on T cells in Graves' hyperthyroidism and ophthalmopathy. From that paper: Among clonotypes expanded in thyroid above 0.001, most were also found in blood.

This specimen was peripheral blood mononuclear cells (PBMCs), taken at new diagnosis, from a patient treated with antithyroid drugs. V and J are TRBV7-3 and TRBJ2-1; D is uncertain. This sequence was found in a woman under 30 with Graves disease. CDR3 DNA sequence: TGTGCCAGTCAGCTGACCGGGTACAATGAGCAGTTCTTC. Amino acid sequence: CASQLTGYNEQFF.